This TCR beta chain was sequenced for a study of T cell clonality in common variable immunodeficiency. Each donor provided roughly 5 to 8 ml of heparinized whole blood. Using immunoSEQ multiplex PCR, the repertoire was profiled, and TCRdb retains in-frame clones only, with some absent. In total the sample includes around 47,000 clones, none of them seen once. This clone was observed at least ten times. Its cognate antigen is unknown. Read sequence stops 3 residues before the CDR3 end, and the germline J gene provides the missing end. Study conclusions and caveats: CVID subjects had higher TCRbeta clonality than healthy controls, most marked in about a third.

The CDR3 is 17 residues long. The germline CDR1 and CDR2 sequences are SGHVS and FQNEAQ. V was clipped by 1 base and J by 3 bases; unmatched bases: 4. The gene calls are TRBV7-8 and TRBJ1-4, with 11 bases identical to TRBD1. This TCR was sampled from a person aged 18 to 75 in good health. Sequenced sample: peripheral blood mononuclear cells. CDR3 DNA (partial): TGTGCCAGCAGCTTAGAGGACAGGGGGCCAGCTAATGAAAAA. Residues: CASSLEDRGPANEK. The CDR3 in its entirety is CASSLEDRGPANEKLFF.